This TCR beta chain emerged from a study of T cells in Graves' hyperthyroidism and ophthalmopathy (dated by TCRdb to about 2019). Broadly, across the study: Peripheral blood was collected at initial diagnosis, before any treatment. For training and testing, the 95 to 100 patients in the discovery cohort were randomly divided in a 7:3 ratio. The study also compared thyroid tissue and blood T-cell repertoires from about six Graves' hyperthyroidism patients. According to the paper, TCR Vbeta CDR3 sequencing was carried out on over 130 peripheral blood samples, which came from 40 to 45 ophthalmopathy, around 75 hyperthyroidism and 17 progressor patients. Following sampling, methimazole starting at 30 mg daily was given to hyperthyroidism patients, and high-dose intravenous methylprednisolone was given to ophthalmopathy patients. To identify distinguishing TCR V-J signatures, a discovery cohort of roughly 100 patients was used, comprising some 43 with Graves' ophthalmopathy and approximately 58 with stable Graves' hyperthyroidism. Whether ophthalmopathy could be predicted prospectively was tested in an independent validation cohort made up of fewer than 20 hyperthyroidism patients plus 17 patients who later progressed to ophthalmopathy.

This clonotype was counted at least ten times. Its recognized antigen is unknown. Base qualities are not recorded, but no much larger clone differs from it by a single base. A patient counted as having stable Graves' hyperthyroidism if no progression to ophthalmopathy occurred over 18 months of follow-up. Hyperthyroidism patients were newly diagnosed, had a disease duration of under 2 months, and were aged 18 to 65 years. Exclusion was applied to patients with uncontrolled infections, other autoimmune diseases, pregnancy or lactation. Clinical symptoms, serum thyroxine and TRAb, thyroid ultrasound, and orbital computed tomography formed the basis for the diagnoses. PBMCs were isolated from 10 ml of fresh peripheral blood by Ficoll-Paque density gradient centrifugation. Total RNA was extracted with Trizol reagent, and quality was checked on an Agilent 2100 Bioanalyzer. The TCR beta CDR3 regions were amplified from RNA transcripts. The TCR CDR3 was subjected to a first round of RT-PCR using the HTBI primer set and the Qiagen OneStep RT-PCR kit. The libraries were constructed in a second round of multiplex PCR and then size-selected and purified. Sequencing of the libraries was done on an Illumina HiSeq2000 using paired-end 100 bp reads. As for how the authors treated the data: SOAPnuke was used to process the raw data, removing reads that contained adapters or uncalled bases, had a mean Phred below 15, or lacked an exact match to the constant primer or identifier. COPE v1.2.5 was used to merge the high-quality paired reads, and each unique nucleotide sequence was defined as a clonotype. MiTCR v1.1 was used to align clonotypes to the IMGT TRBV, TRBD and TRBJ reference segments. Analysis was restricted to V-J combinations with a frequency above 0.0001, which covered 99.2% of repertoires. A TCS score was defined as the ratio between F50 (clonal expansion) and ExV (chaos), using BLOSUM62-based TCRdist between CDR3 peptides within each V-J. Welch's t-statistics and random forest reduced several hundred V-J features to roughly 13, which were used in a naive Bayes classifier (R e1071). TCRdb reprocessing: public reads trimmed at Q25 with fastp, clones called with MiXCR, in-frame beta chains kept. Each CDR3 protein gets just one entry, which takes the most common genes and DNA from the rows behind it. The V and J calls were determined by TCRdb, not by the authors. This sample holds some 560,000 distinct CDR3 sequences; more than 15% were observed only once. Around 6.6% of the sample comes from the top ten.

Sequences SNHLY (CDR1) and FYNNEI (CDR2) are obtained from the germline V gene. Germline trimming: 2 bases from V, 0 bases from J; junction bases outside gene matches: 0. The CDR3 runs 15 residues from the cysteine to the phenylalanine. The entry retains the CDR3 DNA only, 45 bases that are in frame from base 1. Study-wide conclusions, independent of this receptor: Blood samples also contained most of the expanded thyroid clonotypes (frequency above 0.001), which suggests that blood repertoires may reflect thyroid immune responses. Ophthalmopathy was separated from stable hyperthyroidism by a 13 V-J signature model, with 85% to 90% sensitivity and about 81% specificity obtained in cross-validation and 80%/75% obtained in testing. No statistical method was used to set the sample size in advance, and investigators knew the group allocation. In validation, the model predicted progression to ophthalmopathy a median of roughly six months before onset, with around 70% sensitivity and just under 75% specificity.

The receptor was isolated from a woman in her twenties or thirties with Graves' hyperthyroidism. Sequencing was performed on blood. The chain is made from TRBV2 and TRBJ2-7; 11 bases in between match TRBD2. CDR3 loop: CASSELAGGSYEQYF. The sequenced DNA: TGTGCCAGCAGTGAACTAGCGGGGGGCTCCTACGAGCAGTACTTC.